These 24 T cell receptor beta chains share one sample of origin, sequenced in a study of blood T cells in healthy people across ages. PCR was performed a second time for about 7 to 11 cycles using a sample-barcoded 5' primer and a J-beta primer mix. From the 5' RACE reads, TCRdb called clonotypes with MiXCR, one entry per CDR3 protein. The sample lists approximately 800,000 distinct CDR3 sequences; 35% to 40% were seen once. Sequences were obtained from blood. These receptor sequences come from a young man in good health.

The V and J genes are TRBV12-3 or TRBV12-4 and TRBJ1-2; the match to TRBD1 covers 12 bases. With 6 bases clipped from V and 2 bases from J, the junction kept 10 bases outside the gene matches. This CDR3 has 17 residues. The CDR3 spells CASSTEGQGAINYGYTF. The CDR3 nucleotides are TGTGCCAGCAGCACCGAGGGACAGGGGGCTATCAACTATGGCTACACCTTC.

The chain has TRBV7-2 and TRBJ1-1; D unresolved. The CDR3 runs to 15 residues. V was shortened by 0 bases and J by 0 bases, with 8 bases between the two germline ends. Germline CDR1 is SGHTA and CDR2 is FQGNSA. The CDR3 loop is CASSLAPTLNTEAFF. DNA of the CDR3: TGTGCCAGCAGCTTAGCGCCGACACTGAACACTGAAGCTTTCTTT.

The chain combines TRBV7-2 with TRBJ2-7, with D possibly matching TRBD1 (5 bases). This CDR3 has 14 residues. Germline-derived CDR1 and CDR2 are SGHTA and FQGNSA. Trimming left V 3 bases short and J 4 bases short, with 13 bases between. The CDR3 here is CASSLQTERYEQYF. The CDR3 nucleotides are TGTGCCAGCAGCTTGCAGACAGAGAGATACGAGCAGTACTTC.

A word on this clonotype: At one end, the junction sequence differs from germline, possibly due to a read error. The chain carries TRBV27 and TRBJ2-1; no definite D call. Germline V CDR1 and CDR2: MNHEY, SMNVEV (reference sequence). CDR3 length equals 15 residues. CDR3 sequence reads: CTSSLYPVSGWEQFF. CDR3 coding DNA: TGTACCAGCAGTTTATACCCGGTATCGGGTTGGGAGCAGTTCTTC.

The rearrangement uses TRBV2 and TRBJ2-3; unclear D gene. The V gene lost 11 bases and the J gene lost 0 bases, with 9 bases spanning the gap. Germline CDR1 and CDR2: SNHLY and FYNNEI. The CDR3 is 12 residues long. CDR3 in DNA: TGTGCCTGCGGATCTAGCACAGATACGCAGTATTTT. It translates to CACGSSTDTQYF.

This clonotype turned up a few times. The chain links TRBV4-3 to TRBJ2-3; D is possibly TRBD2 (5 bases). CDR3 length: 15 residues. V lost 1 base to trimming and J lost 6 bases, with 14 bases between them. Per the germline V gene, CDR1 is LGHNA and CDR2 is YSLEER. The CDR3 region is CASSQVGVARDTQYF. Here the CDR3 DNA reads TGCGCCAGCAGCCAAGTGGGAGTAGCGAGGGATACGCAGTATTTT.

This clonotype came up many times. The rearrangement uses TRBV7-2 and TRBJ2-4; 12 bases are a match to TRBD2. Germline-derived CDR1 and CDR2 are SGHTA and FQGNSA. J was trimmed by 5 bases and V by 4 bases; bases with no gene match: 15. The CDR3 extends over 19 amino acids. CDR3 loop: CASSSRMKSSGGVQNIQYF. CDR3 DNA sequence: TGTGCCAGCAGCTCGAGAATGAAGTCTAGCGGGGGGGTACAAAACATTCAGTACTTC.

This clonotype was seen a few times. V gene TRBV9 combines with J gene TRBJ2-1; 14 nucleotides align to TRBD2. The trim removed 0 bases at V and 9 bases at J, leaving 5 bases unmatched. Germline V lookup: CDR1 SGDLS, CDR2 YYNGEE. The length of the CDR3 is 16 residues. The chain's CDR3 is CASSVGLAGGRSEQFF. CDR3 nucleotides: TGTGCCAGCAGCGTAGGACTAGCGGGGGGGCGTAGTGAGCAGTTCTTC.

A few counts support this clonotype. This chain links TRBV12-3 or TRBV12-4 with TRBJ2-7, with 9 bases lining up with TRBD1. The trim removed 4 bases at V and 7 bases at J, leaving 8 bases unmatched. The CDR3 extends over 14 amino acids. This CDR3 is CASSWTGEVDEQYF. The DNA of the CDR3 is TGTGCCAGCAGTTGGACAGGGGAGGTAGATGAGCAGTACTTC.

This chain joins TRBV6-6 and TRBJ1-2; the D gene is possibly TRBD1 (5 bases). Germline values: CDR1 MNHNY, CDR2 SVGAGI (reference sequence). This CDR3 contains 13 residues. V lost 8 bases, J lost 8 bases, and 18 bases lay in between. For the CDR3, the DNA is TGTGCCAGCTCCGGGGACCTAGAAGGGGGCTACACCTTC. As protein: CASSGDLEGGYTF.

The V call is TRBV20-1, the J call TRBJ2-5; a possible D gene is TRBD2 (7 bases). Gene TRBJ2-7 matches the end of the DNA better, so the J call may be wrong. The length of the CDR3 is 13 residues. Germline loops: CDR1 DFQATT, CDR2 SNEGSKA (reference sequence). CDR3 amino acids: CSVDGRGAFEQYF. CDR3 DNA sequence: TGCAGTGTGGATGGACGGGGGGCATTCGAGCAGTACTTC.

The chain combines TRBV5-1 with TRBJ2-7, with 7 bases matching TRBD1. Per the germline V gene, CDR1 is SGHRS and CDR2 is YFSETQ. The junction had 7 bases not matched to a gene; V was cut back by 5 bases and J by 5 bases. The length of the CDR3 is 13 residues. CDR3 sequence: CASRSTGRHEQYF. The CDR3 DNA sequence: TGCGCCAGCAGATCGACAGGGCGCCACGAGCAGTACTTC.

This clonotype was found many times. This sequence joins TRBV2 and TRBJ2-7; 9 bases are a match to TRBD2. CDR1 and CDR2 (germline): SNHLY, FYNNEI. The CDR3 is 14 amino acids. J gave up 4 bases and V 6 bases, and 7 bases lay outside the gene matches. The CDR3 loop is CASRWTSALYEQYF. For the CDR3, the DNA is TGTGCCAGCAGGTGGACTAGCGCCCTATACGAGCAGTACTTC.

The V and J genes are TRBV20-1 and TRBJ2-5; a weak D match, TRBD2 (6 bases). The DNA end favors TRBJ2-7, so the J call may be wrong. The CDR3 spans 13 residues. Germline-derived CDR1 and CDR2 are DFQATT and SNEGSKA (reference sequence). Here the CDR3 reads CSAKTRWGYEQYF. DNA for the CDR3: TGCAGTGCTAAGACTAGGTGGGGCTACGAGCAGTACTTC.

This sequence joins TRBV9 and TRBJ1-2, with a weak D call TRBD1 (5 bases). Trimming took off 0 bases at V and 3 bases at J, with 9 bases between the two ends. The germline V gene encodes CDR1 SGDLS and CDR2 YYNGEE. CDR3 length: 14 amino acids. Here the CDR3 reads CASSVDETDYGYTF. CDR3 nucleotide sequence: TGTGCCAGCAGCGTAGACGAGACAGACTATGGCTACACCTTC.

This clonotype appeared a single time. The V call is TRBV4-1, the J call TRBJ1-1; the D gene is possibly TRBD1 (5 bases). Germline V lookup: CDR1 MGHRA, CDR2 YSYEKL. Deletions cut 3 bases from V and 3 bases from J, with 17 bases between. The CDR3 has 16 amino acids. In DNA form, the CDR3 reads TGCGCCAGCAGCCACGGCCCCGGGGAAGGGGACACTGAAGCTTTCTTT. It translates to CASSHGPGEGDTEAFF.

The chain has TRBV20-1 and TRBJ1-6; possibly TRBD1 for D (5 bases). Trimming took 6 bases from V and 10 from J, leaving 16 bases between them. CDR3 length: 13 amino acids. The germline CDR1 and CDR2 sequences are DFQATT and SNEGSKA (reference sequence). In nucleotides, the CDR3 is TGCAGTGCCGAGCCTGGAGGGGACTCACCCCTCCACTTT. As protein: CSAEPGGDSPLHF.

The chain is built from TRBV18 and TRBJ2-2; TRBD1 might be the D (5 bases). V lost 3 bases and J lost 1, with 9 bases in between. Germline V lookup: CDR1 KGHSH, CDR2 LQKENI. The CDR3 length is 15 residues. The CDR3 is CASSPQTVNTGELFF. CDR3 nucleotide sequence: TGTGCCAGCTCACCCCAGACAGTGAACACCGGGGAGCTGTTTTTT.

This clonotype was seen only once. The chain carries TRBV20-1 and TRBJ1-5; unclear D gene. CDR1 and CDR2 (germline): DFQATT, SNEGSKA (reference sequence). The V gene lost 0 bases and the J gene lost 0 bases, with 18 bases spanning the gap. This CDR3 contains 18 residues. In DNA form, the CDR3 reads TGCAGTGCTAGAGAAAACAACGATCTAGGATATAGCAATCAGCCCCAGCATTTT. Translated, it gives CSARENNDLGYSNQPQHF.

The V call is TRBV2, the J call TRBJ1-5, with TRBD1 matching 7 bases. The CDR3 is 14 residues long. Germline V gene sequence: CDR1 SNHLY, CDR2 FYNNEI. V lost 4 bases and J lost 5; bases outside the gene matches: 5. CDR3 DNA: TGTGCCAGCAGTGGACAGGGTCGGGATCAGCCCCAGCATTTT. Translation: CASSGQGRDQPQHF.

This clonotype was detected only a few times. This sequence joins TRBV20-1 and TRBJ2-7; D might be TRBD1 (6 bases). The J call may be wrong; the DNA end is better matched by TRBJ2-5. The CDR3 is 15 amino acids. Germline V lookup: CDR1 DFQATT, CDR2 SNEGSKA (reference sequence). The CDR3, as DNA: TGCAGTGCTAGACATCAGGTCAACAGGGCGGAGACCCAGTACTTC. It codes for CSARHQVNRAETQYF.

The V call is TRBV20-1, the J call TRBJ2-5, with 11 bases fitting TRBD1. Germline V CDR1 and CDR2: DFQATT, SNEGSKA (reference sequence). This CDR3 is 14 amino acids long. V lost 6 bases, J lost 5 bases, and 8 bases stayed unmatched. This chain's CDR3 is CSANGQGAWETQYF. CDR3 coding DNA: TGCAGTGCAAATGGACAGGGGGCGTGGGAGACCCAGTACTTC.

V and J are TRBV6-5 and TRBJ2-3; no firm D call. The CDR3 has 13 amino acids. V was pared by 1 base and J by 5 bases, with 7 bases between. Germline CDR1 and CDR2: MNHEY and SVGAGI. CDR3 in amino acids: CASSYFGEDTQYF. The CDR3 DNA reads TGTGCCAGCAGTTACTTCGGAGAAGATACGCAGTATTTT.

The chain recombines TRBV6-2 or TRBV6-3 with TRBJ2-1; TRBD2 is a possible D gene (6 bases). V was clipped by 1 base and J by 0 bases, with 7 bases between them. Germline V lookup: CDR1 MNHEY, CDR2 SVGEGT. This CDR3 is built from 15 residues. As DNA, the CDR3 is TGTGCCAGCAGTTACTTCGGGGGCTCCTACAATGAGCAGTTCTTC. The encoded protein is CASSYFGGSYNEQFF.